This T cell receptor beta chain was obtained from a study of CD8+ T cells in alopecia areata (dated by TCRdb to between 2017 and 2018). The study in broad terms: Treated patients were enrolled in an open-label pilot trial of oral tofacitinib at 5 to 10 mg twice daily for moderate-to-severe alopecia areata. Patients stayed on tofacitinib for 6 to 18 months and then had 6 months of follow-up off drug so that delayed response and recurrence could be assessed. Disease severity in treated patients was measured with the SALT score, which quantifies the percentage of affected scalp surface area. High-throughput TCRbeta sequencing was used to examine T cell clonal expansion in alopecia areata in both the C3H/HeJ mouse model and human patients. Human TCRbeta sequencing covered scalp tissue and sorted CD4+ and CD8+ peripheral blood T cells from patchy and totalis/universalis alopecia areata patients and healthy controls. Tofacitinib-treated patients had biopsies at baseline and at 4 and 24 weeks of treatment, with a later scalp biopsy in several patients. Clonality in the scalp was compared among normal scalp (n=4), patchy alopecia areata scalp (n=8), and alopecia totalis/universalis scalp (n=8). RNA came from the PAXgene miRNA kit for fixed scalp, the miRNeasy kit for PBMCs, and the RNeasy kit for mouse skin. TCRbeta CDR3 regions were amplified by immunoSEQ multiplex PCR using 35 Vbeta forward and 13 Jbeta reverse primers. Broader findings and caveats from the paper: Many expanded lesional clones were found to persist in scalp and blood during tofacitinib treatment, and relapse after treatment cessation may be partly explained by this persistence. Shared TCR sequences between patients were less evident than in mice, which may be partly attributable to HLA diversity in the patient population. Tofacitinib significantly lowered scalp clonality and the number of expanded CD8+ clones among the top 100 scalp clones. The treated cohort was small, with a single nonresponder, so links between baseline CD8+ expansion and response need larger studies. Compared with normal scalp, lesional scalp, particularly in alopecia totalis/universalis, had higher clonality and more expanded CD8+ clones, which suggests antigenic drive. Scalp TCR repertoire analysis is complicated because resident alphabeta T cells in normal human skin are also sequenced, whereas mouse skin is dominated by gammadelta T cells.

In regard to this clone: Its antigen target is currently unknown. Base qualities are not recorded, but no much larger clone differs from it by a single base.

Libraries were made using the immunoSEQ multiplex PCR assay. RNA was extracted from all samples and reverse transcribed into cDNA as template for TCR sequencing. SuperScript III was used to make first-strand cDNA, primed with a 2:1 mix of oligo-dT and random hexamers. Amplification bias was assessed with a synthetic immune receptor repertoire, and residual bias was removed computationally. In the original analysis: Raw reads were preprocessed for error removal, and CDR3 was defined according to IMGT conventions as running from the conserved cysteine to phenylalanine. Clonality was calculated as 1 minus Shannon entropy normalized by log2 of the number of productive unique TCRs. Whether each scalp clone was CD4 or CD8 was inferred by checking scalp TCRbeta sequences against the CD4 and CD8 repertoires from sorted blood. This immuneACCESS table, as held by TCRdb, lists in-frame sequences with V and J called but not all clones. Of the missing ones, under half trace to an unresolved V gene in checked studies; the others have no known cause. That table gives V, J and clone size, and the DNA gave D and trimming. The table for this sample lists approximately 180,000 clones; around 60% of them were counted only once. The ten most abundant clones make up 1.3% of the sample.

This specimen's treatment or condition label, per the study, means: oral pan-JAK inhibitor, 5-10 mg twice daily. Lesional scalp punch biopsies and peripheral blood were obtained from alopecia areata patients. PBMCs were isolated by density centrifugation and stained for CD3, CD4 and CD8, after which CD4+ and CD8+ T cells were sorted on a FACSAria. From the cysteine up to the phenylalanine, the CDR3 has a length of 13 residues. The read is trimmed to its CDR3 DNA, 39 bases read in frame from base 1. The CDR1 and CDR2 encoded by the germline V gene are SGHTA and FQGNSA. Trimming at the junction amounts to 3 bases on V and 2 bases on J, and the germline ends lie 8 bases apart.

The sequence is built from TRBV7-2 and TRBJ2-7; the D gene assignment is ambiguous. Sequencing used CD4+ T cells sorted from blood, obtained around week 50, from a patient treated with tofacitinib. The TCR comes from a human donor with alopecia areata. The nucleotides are TGTGCCAGCAGCTTTACGGGTCCCTACGAGCAGTACTTC. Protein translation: CASSFTGPYEQYF.